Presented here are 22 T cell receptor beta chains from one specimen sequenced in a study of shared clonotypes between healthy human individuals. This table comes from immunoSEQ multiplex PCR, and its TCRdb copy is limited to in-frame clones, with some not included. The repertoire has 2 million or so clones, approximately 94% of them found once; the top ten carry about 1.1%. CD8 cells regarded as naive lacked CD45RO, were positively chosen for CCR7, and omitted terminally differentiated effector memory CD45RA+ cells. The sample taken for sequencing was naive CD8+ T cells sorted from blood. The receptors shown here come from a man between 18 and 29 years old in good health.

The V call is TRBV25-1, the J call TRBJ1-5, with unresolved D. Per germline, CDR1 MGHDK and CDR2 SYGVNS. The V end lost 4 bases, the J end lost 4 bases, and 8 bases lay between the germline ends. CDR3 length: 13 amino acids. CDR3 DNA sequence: TGTGCCAGCAGTGGCAGTCTTAATCAGCCCCAGCATTTT. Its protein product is CASSGSLNQPQHF.

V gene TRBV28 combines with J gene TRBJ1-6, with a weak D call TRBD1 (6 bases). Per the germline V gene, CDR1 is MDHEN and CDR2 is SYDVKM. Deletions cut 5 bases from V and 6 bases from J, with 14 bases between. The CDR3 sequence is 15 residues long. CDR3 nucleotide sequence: TGTGCCAGCAGTCCTACAGGGTCGGCTAATTCACCCCTCCACTTT. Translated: CASSPTGSANSPLHF.

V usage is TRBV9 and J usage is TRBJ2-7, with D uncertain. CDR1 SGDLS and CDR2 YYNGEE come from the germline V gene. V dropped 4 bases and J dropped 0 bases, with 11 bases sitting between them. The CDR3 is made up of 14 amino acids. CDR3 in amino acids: CASSSFASSYEQYF. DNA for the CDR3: TGTGCCAGCAGCTCGTTCGCAAGCTCCTACGAGCAGTACTTC.

CDR3 nucleotides: TGTGCCATCATCCACATTAGCGGGGATACGCAGTATTTT. Translation gives CAIIHISGDTQYF. The chain is built from TRBV10-3 and TRBJ2-3; 7 positions agree with TRBD2. Per germline, CDR1 ENHRY and CDR2 SYGVKD. V lost 7 bases to trimming and J lost 6 bases; unmatched junction nucleotides: 7. This CDR3 region has 13 residues.

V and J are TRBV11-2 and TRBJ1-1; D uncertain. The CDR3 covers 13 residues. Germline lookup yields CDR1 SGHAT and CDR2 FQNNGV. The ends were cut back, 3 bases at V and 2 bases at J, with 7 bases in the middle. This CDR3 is CASSLGRNTEAFF. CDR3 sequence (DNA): TGTGCCAGCAGCTTGGGGAGAAACACTGAAGCTTTCTTT.

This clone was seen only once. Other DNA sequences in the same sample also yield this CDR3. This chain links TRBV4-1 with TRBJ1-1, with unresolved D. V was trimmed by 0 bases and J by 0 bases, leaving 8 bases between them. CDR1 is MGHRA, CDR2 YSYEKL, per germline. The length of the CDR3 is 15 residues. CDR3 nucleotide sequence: TGCGCCAGCAGCCAAGATCGAGGGCTGAACACTGAAGCTTTCTTT. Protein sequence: CASSQDRGLNTEAFF.

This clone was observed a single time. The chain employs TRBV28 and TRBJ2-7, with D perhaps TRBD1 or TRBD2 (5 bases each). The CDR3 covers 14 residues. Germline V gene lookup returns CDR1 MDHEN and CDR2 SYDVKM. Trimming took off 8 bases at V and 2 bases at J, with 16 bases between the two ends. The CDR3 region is CASLQTGATYEQYF. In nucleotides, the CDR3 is TGTGCCAGCCTACAAACCGGGGCCACCTACGAGCAGTACTTC. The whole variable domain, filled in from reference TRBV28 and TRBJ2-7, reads DVKVTQSSRYLVKRTGEKVFLECVQDMDHENMFWYRQDPGLGLRLIYFSYDVKMKEKGDIPEGYSVSREKKERFSLILESASTNQTSMYLCASLQTGATYEQYFGPGTRLTVT.

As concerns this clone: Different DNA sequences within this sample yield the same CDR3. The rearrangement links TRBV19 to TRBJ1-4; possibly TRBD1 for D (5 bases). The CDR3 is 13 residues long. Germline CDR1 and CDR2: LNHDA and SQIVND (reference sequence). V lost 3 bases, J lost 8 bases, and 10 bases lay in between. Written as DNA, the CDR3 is TGTGCCAGTAGTATTCGGGGGGGAGAAAAACTGTTTTTT. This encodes CASSIRGGEKLFF.

Here the CDR3 DNA reads TGTGCCAGCAGCCGCATTACTAGCGGATCCTACGAGCAGTACTTC. Its translation: CASSRITSGSYEQYF. The chain combines TRBV7-9 with TRBJ2-7; TRBD2 matches at 8 bases. CDR1 and CDR2 (germline): SEHNR, FQNEAQ (reference sequence). This CDR3 spans 15 amino acids. The J segment lost 1 base and the V segment lost 5 bases, leaving 7 bases of the junction unmatched.

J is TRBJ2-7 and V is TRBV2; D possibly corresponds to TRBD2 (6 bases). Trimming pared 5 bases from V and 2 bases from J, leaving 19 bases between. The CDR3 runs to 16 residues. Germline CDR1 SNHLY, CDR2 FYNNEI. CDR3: CASSPGLLQGAYEQYF. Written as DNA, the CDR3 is TGTGCCAGCAGTCCGGGACTCCTACAAGGGGCCTACGAGCAGTACTTC.

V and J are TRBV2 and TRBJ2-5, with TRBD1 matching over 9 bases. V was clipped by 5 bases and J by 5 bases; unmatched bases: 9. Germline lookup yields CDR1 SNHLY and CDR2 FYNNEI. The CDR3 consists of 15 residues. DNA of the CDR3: TGTGCCAGCAGTAACTTGGACAGGGGTCGGGAGACCCAGTACTTC. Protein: CASSNLDRGRETQYF. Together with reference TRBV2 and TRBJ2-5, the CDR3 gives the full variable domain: EPEVTQTPSHQVTQMGQEVILRCVPISNHLYFYWYRQILGQKVEFLVSFYNNEISEKSEIFDDQFSVERPDGSNFTLKIRSTKLEDSAMYFCASSNLDRGRETQYFGPGTRLLVL.

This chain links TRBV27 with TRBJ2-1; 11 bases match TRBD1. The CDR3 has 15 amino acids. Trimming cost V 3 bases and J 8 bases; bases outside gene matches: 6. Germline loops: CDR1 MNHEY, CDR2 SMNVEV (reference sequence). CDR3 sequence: CASSFGTGGWYEQFF. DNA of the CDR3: TGTGCCAGCAGTTTCGGGACAGGGGGATGGTATGAGCAGTTCTTC.

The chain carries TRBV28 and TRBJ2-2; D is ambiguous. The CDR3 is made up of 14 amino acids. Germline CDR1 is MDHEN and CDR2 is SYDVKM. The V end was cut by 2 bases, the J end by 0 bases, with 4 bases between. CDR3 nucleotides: TGTGCCAGCAGTTTAGCACCGAACACCGGGGAGCTGTTTTTT. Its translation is CASSLAPNTGELFF.

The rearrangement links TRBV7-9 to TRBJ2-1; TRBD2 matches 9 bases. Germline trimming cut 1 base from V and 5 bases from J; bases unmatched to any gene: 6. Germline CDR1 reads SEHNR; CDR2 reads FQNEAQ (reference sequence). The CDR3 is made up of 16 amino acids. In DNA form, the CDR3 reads TGTGCCAGCAGCTTAGAGGCGGGAGGGCCTAACAATGAGCAGTTCTTC. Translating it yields CASSLEAGGPNNEQFF.

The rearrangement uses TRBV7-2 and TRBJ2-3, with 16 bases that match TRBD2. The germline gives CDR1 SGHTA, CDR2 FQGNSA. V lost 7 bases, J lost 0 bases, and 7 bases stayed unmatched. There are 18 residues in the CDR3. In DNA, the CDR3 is TGTGCCAGCACCGGGACTAGCGGGGGGGCCTGGAGCACAGATACGCAGTATTTT. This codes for CASTGTSGGAWSTDTQYF.

DNA of the CDR3: TGCGCCAGCAGCCCAAGTGGGGCGGGGGGGCCGGAGACCCAGTACTTC. This translates into CASSPSGAGGPETQYF. J is TRBJ2-5 and V is TRBV4-1; 9 positions agree with TRBD2. V lost 4 bases to trimming and J lost 5 bases; unmatched junction nucleotides: 11. The CDR3 runs to 16 residues. Germline assignment: CDR1 MGHRA and CDR2 YSYEKL.

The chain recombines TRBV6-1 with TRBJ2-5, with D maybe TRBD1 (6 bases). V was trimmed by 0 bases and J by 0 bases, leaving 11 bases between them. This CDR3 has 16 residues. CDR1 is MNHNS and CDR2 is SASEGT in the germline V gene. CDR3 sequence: CASSEALRGYQETQYF. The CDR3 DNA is TGTGCCAGCAGTGAAGCGCTGAGGGGGTACCAAGAGACCCAGTACTTC.

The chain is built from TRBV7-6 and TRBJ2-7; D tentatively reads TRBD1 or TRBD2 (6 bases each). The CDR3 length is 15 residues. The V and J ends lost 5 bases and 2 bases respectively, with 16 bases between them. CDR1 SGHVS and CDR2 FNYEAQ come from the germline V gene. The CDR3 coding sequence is TGTGCCAGCAGCCCGGAGGGGGAGAGGGCCTACGAGCAGTACTTC. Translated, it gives CASSPEGERAYEQYF.

For the CDR3, the DNA is TGTGCCAGTAGTGCTTGGACAGTGAACCCGTCACCGGGGGAGCTGTTTTTT. This encodes CASSAWTVNPSPGELFF. V is TRBV19 and J is TRBJ2-2; TRBD1 might be the D (6 bases). Germline CDR1 LNHDA, CDR2 SQIVND (reference sequence). Trimming left V 5 bases short and J 8 bases short, with 24 bases between. This CDR3 region has 17 residues.

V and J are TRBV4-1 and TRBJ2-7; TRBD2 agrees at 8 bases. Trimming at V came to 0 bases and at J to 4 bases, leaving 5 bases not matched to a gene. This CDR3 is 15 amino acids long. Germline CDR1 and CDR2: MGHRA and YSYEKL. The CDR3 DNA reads TGCGCCAGCAGCCAAGATCAGGGACTAGTGTACGAGCAGTACTTC. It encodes CASSQDQGLVYEQYF.

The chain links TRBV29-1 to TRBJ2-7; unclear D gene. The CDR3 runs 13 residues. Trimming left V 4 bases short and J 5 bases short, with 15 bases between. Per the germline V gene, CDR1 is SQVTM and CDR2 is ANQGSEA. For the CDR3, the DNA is TGCAGCGTTGTAGGTGACGGCTCTAACGAGCAGTACTTC. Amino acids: CSVVGDGSNEQYF.

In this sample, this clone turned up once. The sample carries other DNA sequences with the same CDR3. The CDR3 nucleotides are TGTGCCAGCAGTACGGACAGGGGATACGAGCAGTACTTC. It translates to CASSTDRGYEQYF. The chain carries TRBV28 and TRBJ2-7; 9 bases are a match to TRBD1. Looked up from germline, CDR1 is MDHEN and CDR2 is SYDVKM. The CDR3 runs 13 residues. V lost 5 bases, J lost 4 bases, and 3 bases stayed unmatched. The complete variable domain, with remaining parts taken from reference TRBV28 and TRBJ2-7, reads DVKVTQSSRYLVKRTGEKVFLECVQDMDHENMFWYRQDPGLGLRLIYFSYDVKMKEKGDIPEGYSVSREKKERFSLILESASTNQTSMYLCASSTDRGYEQYFGPGTRLTVT.